The next 20 T cell receptor beta chains were all read from a single sample in a study of T-cell reconstitution after alpha-beta-depleted transplantation in children. Unique molecular identifiers were incorporated during preparation of the TCRbeta library. MiXCR was run by TCRdb on the PCR reads, yielding one entry per CDR3 protein. The sample shows about 440,000 distinct CDR3 sequences, roughly 43% of them seen only once. Here the sequenced sample was PBMCs, taken before TCRalphabeta/CD19-depleted stem cell transplant. The receptors originated from a girl aged 2-10 years with aplastic anemia, due to receive a stem cell transplant.

Written as DNA, the CDR3 is TGCAGTGCTAGAGATCGGGACCTTGAAGCTTTCTTT. This gives the protein CSARDRDLEAFF. The gene calls are TRBV20-1 and TRBJ1-1, with D maybe TRBD1 (5 bases). V was cut by 0 bases and J by 7 bases, with 9 bases left in between. Germline V gene data show CDR1 as DFQATT and CDR2 as SNEGSKA (reference sequence). The CDR3 consists of 12 residues.

This clonotype was recorded at least ten times. The chain has TRBV6-2 or TRBV6-3 and TRBJ2-1, with TRBD2 as a possible D gene (6 bases). Germline V gene lookup returns CDR1 MNHEY and CDR2 SVGEGT. This CDR3 contains 15 residues. V was shortened by 6 bases and J by 8 bases, with 20 bases between the two germline ends. CDR3 amino acids: CASSRAGRAFDEQFF. The CDR3 DNA is TGTGCCAGCAGCCGTGCGGGGCGGGCTTTCGATGAGCAGTTCTTC.

The chain carries TRBV28 and TRBJ1-1; D ambiguous. CDR1 and CDR2 from the germline V gene are MDHEN and SYDVKM. The CDR3 runs 14 residues. The ends were cut back, 1 base at V and 1 base at J, with 7 bases in the middle. The CDR3 protein is CASSLYQRNTEAFF. In DNA, the CDR3 is TGTGCCAGCAGTTTATACCAGAGGAACACTGAAGCTTTCTTT.

This chain connects TRBV3-1 to TRBJ1-4, with D possibly being TRBD1 (5 bases). In germline, CDR1 is LGHDT, CDR2 YNNKEL (reference sequence). This CDR3 spans 14 amino acids. V lost 3 bases to trimming and J lost 6 bases, with 11 bases between them. Here the CDR3 DNA reads TGTGCCAGCAGCCAGGGGGGACTTTATGAAAAACTGTTTTTT. This codes for CASSQGGLYEKLFF.

V gene TRBV7-2 combines with J gene TRBJ2-3; D unresolved. V was shortened by 5 bases and J by 0 bases, with 12 bases between the two germline ends. CDR1 SGHTA and CDR2 FQGNSA come from the germline V gene. CDR3 length: 15 residues. The CDR3 bases are TGTGCCAGCAGCCCCACTACTTTTAGCACAGATACGCAGTATTTT. This encodes CASSPTTFSTDTQYF.

In its sample, this clonotype was seen a few times. The chain recombines TRBV20-1 with TRBJ2-7; 7 bases are shared with TRBD2. J lost 1 base, V lost 2 bases, and 5 bases had no gene match. This CDR3 spans 14 amino acids. The germline CDR1 and CDR2 sequences are DFQATT and SNEGSKA (reference sequence). CDR3 sequence reads: CSARSGGSSYEQYF. The CDR3 region has the DNA TGCAGTGCTAGATCAGGCGGGAGTTCCTACGAGCAGTACTTC.

This clonotype was recorded a few times. V usage is TRBV6-6 and J usage is TRBJ2-1; 11 nucleotides match TRBD2. Trimming cost V 6 bases and J 7 bases; bases outside gene matches: 2. The V gene's germline CDR1 is MNHNY and CDR2 SVGAGI (reference sequence). The length of the CDR3 is 13 residues. In nucleotides, the CDR3 is TGTGCCAGCAGCACTAGCGGGGGAAATGAGCAGTTCTTC. Translated, it gives CASSTSGGNEQFF.

About this clonotype: An end of the junction does not agree with germline; a read error may underlie this. The rearrangement links TRBV20-1 to TRBJ2-1, with D unclear. The CDR3 contains 11 residues. Germline lookup yields CDR1 DFQATT and CDR2 SNEGSKA (reference sequence). CDR3 nucleotides: TGCAGTGCCAGAGGTACCAATGAGCAGTTCTTC. Translated, it gives CSARGTNEQFF.

A word on this clonotype: At one of its ends the junction is not consistent with the germline gene, which may arise from a read error. The chain is built from TRBV2 and TRBJ2-1; 11 bases agree with TRBD2. CDR3 length equals 18 residues. Per the germline V gene, CDR1 is SNHLY and CDR2 is FYNNEI. CDR3 sequence: CTSCSSGLAVQTGNEQFF. Written as DNA, the CDR3 is TGTACCAGCTGTTCCTCGGGACTAGCGGTCCAAACAGGCAATGAGCAGTTCTTC.

The rearrangement joins TRBV28 to TRBJ2-7, with D possibly being TRBD1 or TRBD2 (5 bases each). Germline lookup yields CDR1 MDHEN and CDR2 SYDVKM. Between the trimmed V and J ends, which lost 7 bases and 6 bases, there was a span of 13 bases. The CDR3 sequence is 12 residues long. The CDR3 sequence: CASKGDVREQYF. The CDR3, as DNA: TGTGCCAGCAAAGGGGACGTCCGCGAGCAGTACTTC.

The V gene is TRBV9, the J gene TRBJ2-3; D uncertain. CDR3 length: 17 amino acids. Germline CDR1 is SGDLS and CDR2 is YYNGEE. Trimming shortened V by 0 bases and J by 1 base, and 15 bases separated the two germline ends. The CDR3 loop is CASSVVDANPRTDTQYF. The CDR3 DNA sequence: TGTGCCAGCAGCGTAGTTGACGCCAATCCCCGCACAGATACGCAGTATTTT.

CDR3 residues: CASSFRLAGGKGSYNEQFF. Here the CDR3 DNA reads TGCGCCAGCAGCTTCAGGCTAGCGGGGGGAAAAGGGTCCTACAATGAGCAGTTCTTC. The chain links TRBV5-1 to TRBJ2-1, with TRBD2 identical over 11 bases. The germline V gene encodes CDR1 SGHRS and CDR2 YFSETQ. The CDR3 has 19 amino acids. The J segment lost 1 base and the V segment lost 2 bases, leaving 11 bases of the junction unmatched.

The rearrangement links TRBV10-3 to TRBJ2-7; 7 bases map to TRBD1. Per the germline V gene, CDR1 is ENHRY and CDR2 is SYGVKD. The CDR3 sequence is 14 residues long. Germline trimming cut 11 bases from V and 3 bases from J; bases unmatched to any gene: 13. The CDR3 DNA sequence: TGTGCCGCGCAACAGGGGCCGTTAATCTACGAGCAGTACTTC. Encoded protein: CAAQQGPLIYEQYF.

This clonotype was seen many times. The V and J genes are TRBV5-5 and TRBJ2-5; TRBD1 matches at 10 bases. V lost 5 bases, J lost 1 base, and 11 bases stayed unmatched. Germline loops: CDR1 SGHKS, CDR2 YYEKEE (reference sequence). The CDR3 totals 17 residues. DNA of the CDR3: TGTGCCAGCAGTTTTACCCCCGGGACAGGGGCCCAAGAGACCCAGTACTTC. Protein sequence: CASSFTPGTGAQETQYF.

This clonotype turned up a few times. The chain uses TRBV29-1 and TRBJ1-1; 9 positions match TRBD1. Per germline, CDR1 SQVTM and CDR2 ANQGSEA. The CDR3 length is 12 residues. V shed 7 bases and J 3 bases; nucleotides not matched to a gene: 3. The CDR3 region is CSGGQGDTEAFF. As DNA, the CDR3 is TGCAGCGGGGGACAGGGAGACACTGAAGCTTTCTTT. The full variable domain, its missing parts supplied by reference TRBV29-1 and TRBJ1-1, is SAVISQKPSRDICQRGTSLTIQCQVDSQVTMMFWYRQQPGQSLTLIATANQGSEATYESGFVIDKFPISRPNLTFSTLTVSNMSPEDSSIYLCSGGQGDTEAFFGQGTRLTVV.

The rearrangement joins TRBV20-1 to TRBJ2-1, with 8 bases identical to TRBD2. The J segment lost 7 bases and the V segment lost 6 bases, leaving 11 bases of the junction unmatched. Per the germline V gene, CDR1 is DFQATT and CDR2 is SNEGSKA (reference sequence). CDR3 length: 14 residues. CDR3 in amino acids: CSAIVAGGSNEQFF. The CDR3 DNA reads as TGCAGTGCCATCGTGGCGGGGGGCTCTAATGAGCAGTTCTTC.

This chain joins TRBV4-1 and TRBJ2-2; D remains unclear. Germline lookup yields CDR1 MGHRA and CDR2 YSYEKL. This CDR3 spans 12 amino acids. The ends were cut back, 8 bases at V and 4 bases at J, with 8 bases in the middle. CDR3 coding DNA: TGCGCCAGCGCCCGTGGCACCGGGGAGCTGTTTTTT. Translation gives CASARGTGELFF.

V and J are TRBV18 and TRBJ2-7; perhaps TRBD1 as D (6 bases). V lost 4 bases and J 2 bases, leaving 12 bases between the germline ends. CDR3 length: 14 residues. Germline V gives CDR1 KGHSH, CDR2 LQKENI. CDR3 nucleotides: TGTGCCAGCTCACTAACGGACAGTCCCTACGAGCAGTACTTC. As protein: CASSLTDSPYEQYF.

This clonotype was seen a few times. This chain connects TRBV6-1 to TRBJ1-6; possibly TRBD1 for D (5 bases). Trimming took 7 bases from V and 7 from J, leaving 17 bases between them. Germline CDR1 reads MNHNS; CDR2 reads SASEGT. The CDR3 sequence is 15 residues long. The CDR3 sequence: CASTLRDGPNSPLHF. CDR3 coding DNA: TGTGCCAGCACCCTAAGGGACGGACCCAATTCACCCCTCCACTTT.

This clonotype was counted between two and nine times. The V call is TRBV28, the J call TRBJ1-6; no clear D gene. V was clipped by 5 bases and J by 3 bases, with 8 bases between them. This CDR3 has 14 amino acids. Germline CDR1 and CDR2: MDHEN and SYDVKM. CDR3 sequence: CASSKRDYNSPLHF. The CDR3 coding sequence is TGTGCCAGCAGTAAAAGGGACTATAATTCACCCCTCCACTTT.